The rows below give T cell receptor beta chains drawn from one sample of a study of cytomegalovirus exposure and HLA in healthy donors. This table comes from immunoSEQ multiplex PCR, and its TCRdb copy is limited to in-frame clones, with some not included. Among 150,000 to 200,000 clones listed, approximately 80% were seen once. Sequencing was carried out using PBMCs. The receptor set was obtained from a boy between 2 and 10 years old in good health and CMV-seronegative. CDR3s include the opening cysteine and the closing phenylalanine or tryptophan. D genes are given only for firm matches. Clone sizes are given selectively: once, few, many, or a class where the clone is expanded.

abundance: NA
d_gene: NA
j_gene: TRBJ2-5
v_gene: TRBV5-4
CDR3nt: TGTGCCAGCAGCTCGGGGGGCGGGACTCTCCAAGAGACCCAGTACTTC
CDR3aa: CASSSGGGTLQETQYF

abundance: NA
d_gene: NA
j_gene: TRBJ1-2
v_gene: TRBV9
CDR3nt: TGTGCCAGCAGCGTAGGGGCCAGACAGGAGAACTATGGCTACACCTTC
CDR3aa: CASSVGARQENYGYTF

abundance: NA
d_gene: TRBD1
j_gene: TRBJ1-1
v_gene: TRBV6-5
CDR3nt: TGTGCCAGCAAGACAGGGGCCATGAACACTGAAGCTTTCTTT
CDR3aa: CASKTGAMNTEAFF

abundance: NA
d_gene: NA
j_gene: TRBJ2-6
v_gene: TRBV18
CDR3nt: TGCGCCAGCTCACCAAGTCAAGCTGCCGGGGCCAACGTCCTGACTTTC
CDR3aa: CASSPSQAAGANVLTF

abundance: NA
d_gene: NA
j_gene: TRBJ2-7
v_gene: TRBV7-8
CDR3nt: TGTGCCAGCAGTCGTGACGAGAGGTGGGTGAACGAGCAGTACTTC
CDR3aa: CASSRDERWVNEQYF

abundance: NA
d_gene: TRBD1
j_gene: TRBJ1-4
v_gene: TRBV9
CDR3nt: TGTGCCAGCAGCGCAACACAGGGGATAAGTGGAGAAAAACTGTTTTTT
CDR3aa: CASSATQGISGEKLFF

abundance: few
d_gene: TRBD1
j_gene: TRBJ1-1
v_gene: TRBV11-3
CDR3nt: TGTGCCAGCAGCGTACAGGGGGACACTGAAGCTTTCTTT
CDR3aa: CASSVQGDTEAFF

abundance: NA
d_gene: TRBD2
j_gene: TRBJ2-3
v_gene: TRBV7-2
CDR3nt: TGTGCCAGTCGACTAGCGGGGGAGGATACGCAGTATTTT
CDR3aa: CASRLAGEDTQYF

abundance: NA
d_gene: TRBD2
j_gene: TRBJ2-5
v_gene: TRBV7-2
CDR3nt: TGTGCCAGCAGTTTGCACCCGCCGGGACTAGCGGGGGGGAGGGAGACCCAGTACTTC
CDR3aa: CASSLHPPGLAGGRETQYF

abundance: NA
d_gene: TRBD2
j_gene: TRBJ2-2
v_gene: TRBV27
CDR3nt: TGTGCCAGCAGAAGACTAGCGGGGGGATCCGGGGAGCTGTTTTTT
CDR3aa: CASRRLAGGSGELFF

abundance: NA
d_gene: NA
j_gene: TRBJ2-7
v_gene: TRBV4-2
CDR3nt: TGTGCCAGCAGCCTTCAGACAGGATCCTACGAGCAGTACTTC
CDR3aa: CASSLQTGSYEQYF

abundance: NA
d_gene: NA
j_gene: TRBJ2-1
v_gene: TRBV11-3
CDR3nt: TGTGCCAGCAGCGGCTCTTTCAATGAGCAGTTCTTC
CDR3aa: CASSGSFNEQFF

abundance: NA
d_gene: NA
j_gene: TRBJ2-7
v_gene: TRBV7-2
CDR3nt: TGTGCCAGCAGCTTAGTTGCAGCGTCCTACGAGCAGTACTTC
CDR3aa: CASSLVAASYEQYF

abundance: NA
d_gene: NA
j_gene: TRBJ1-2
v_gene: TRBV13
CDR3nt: TGTGCCAGCACCCCCCAGTCGGGACAAGTCTATGGCTACACCTTC
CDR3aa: CASTPQSGQVYGYTF

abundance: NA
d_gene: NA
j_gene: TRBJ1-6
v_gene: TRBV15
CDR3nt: TGTGCCACCAGCAGATCGGGTGGGACTAGGTCTAATTCACCCCTCCACTTT
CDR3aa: CATSRSGGTRSNSPLHF

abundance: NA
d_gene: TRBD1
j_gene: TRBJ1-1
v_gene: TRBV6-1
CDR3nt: TGTGCCAGCAGTGTTTCGACAGGGCCCACGGCTTTCTTT
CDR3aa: CASSVSTGPTAFF

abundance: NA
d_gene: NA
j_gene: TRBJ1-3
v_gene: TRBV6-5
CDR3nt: TGTGCCAGCAGTTACGAGGGATCTGGGTCTGGAAACACCATATATTTT
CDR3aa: CASSYEGSGSGNTIYF

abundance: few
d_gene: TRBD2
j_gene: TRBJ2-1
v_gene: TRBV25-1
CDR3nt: TGTGCCAGCCAGCGGGGGGGCGAGAGGAATGAGCAGTTCTTC
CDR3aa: CASQRGGERNEQFF

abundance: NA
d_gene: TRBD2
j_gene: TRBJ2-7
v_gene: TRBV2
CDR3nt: TGTGCCAGCAGTGAGAGGACTAGCGACTACGAGCAGTACTTC
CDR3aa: CASSERTSDYEQYF

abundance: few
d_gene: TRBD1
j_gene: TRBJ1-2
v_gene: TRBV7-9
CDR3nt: TGTGCCAGCAGCTTAGAACAGGGGCTCTATGGCTACACCTTC
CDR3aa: CASSLEQGLYGYTF

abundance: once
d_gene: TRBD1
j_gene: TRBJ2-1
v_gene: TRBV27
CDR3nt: TGTGCCAGCAGTAACGGACAGGGGGTGTACAATGAGCAGTTCTTC
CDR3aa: CASSNGQGVYNEQFF

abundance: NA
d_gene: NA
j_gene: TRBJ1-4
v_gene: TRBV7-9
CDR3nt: TGTGCCAGCAGCCCGACAGTCGCCAATGAAAAACTGTTTTTT
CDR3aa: CASSPTVANEKLFF

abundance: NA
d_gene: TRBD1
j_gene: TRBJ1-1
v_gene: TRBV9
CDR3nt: TGTGCCAGCAGCGGACAGGGTAGGACTGAAGCTTTCTTT
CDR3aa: CASSGQGRTEAFF

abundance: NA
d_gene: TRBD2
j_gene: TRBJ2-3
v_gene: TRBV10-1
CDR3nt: TGCGCCAGCAGTGTCGGGACTAGGCTCCCTAGCACAGATACGCAGTATTTT
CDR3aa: CASSVGTRLPSTDTQYF

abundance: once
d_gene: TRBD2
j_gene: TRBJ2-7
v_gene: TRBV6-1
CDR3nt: TGTGCCAGCAGTGAATACACTAGCGGGGGGGTTGTCGACGAGCAGTACTTC
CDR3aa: CASSEYTSGGVVDEQYF

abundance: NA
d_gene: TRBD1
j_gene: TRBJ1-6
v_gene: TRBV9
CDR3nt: TGTGCCAGCAGCGTCGGACAGGGGACATCACCCCTCCACTTT
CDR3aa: CASSVGQGTSPLHF

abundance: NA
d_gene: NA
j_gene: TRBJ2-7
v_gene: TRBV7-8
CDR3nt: TGTGCCAGCAGCTTGTCGACTGGCAGCCCTTCCTACGAGCAGTACTTC
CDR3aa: CASSLSTGSPSYEQYF

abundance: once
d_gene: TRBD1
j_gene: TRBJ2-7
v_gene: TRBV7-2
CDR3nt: TGTGCCAGCAGCTACCTACCGGGACAGCCTTACGAGCAGTACTTC
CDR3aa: CASSYLPGQPYEQYF

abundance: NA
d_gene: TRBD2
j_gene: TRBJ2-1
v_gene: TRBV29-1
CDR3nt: TGCAGCGTCCTCCGGGGGGGGCGGAACAATGAGCAGTTCTTC
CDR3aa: CSVLRGGRNNEQFF

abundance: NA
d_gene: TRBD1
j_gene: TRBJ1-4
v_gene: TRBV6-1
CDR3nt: TGTGCCAGCAGTCGCCGACAGGGGAGAGGTGAAAAACTGTTTTTT
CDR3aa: CASSRRQGRGEKLFF

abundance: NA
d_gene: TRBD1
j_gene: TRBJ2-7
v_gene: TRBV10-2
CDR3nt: TGCGCCAGCAGTCTTCAGGCCGGGACAGGGACCTACGAGCAGTACTTC
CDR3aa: CASSLQAGTGTYEQYF

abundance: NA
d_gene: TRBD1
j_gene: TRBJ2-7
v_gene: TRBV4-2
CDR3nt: TGTGCCAGCAGCCAAGTGGGGGACAGGGAGTACGAGCAGTACTTC
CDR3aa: CASSQVGDREYEQYF

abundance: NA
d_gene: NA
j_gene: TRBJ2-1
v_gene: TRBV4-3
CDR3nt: TGCGCCAGCAGCCGGGACACAAGTTACAATGAGCAGTTCTTC
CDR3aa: CASSRDTSYNEQFF

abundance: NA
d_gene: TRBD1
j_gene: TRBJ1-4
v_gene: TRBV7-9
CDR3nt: TGTGCCAGCAGCCTAGGACAGGGGGGTGAAAAACTGTTTTTT
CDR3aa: CASSLGQGGEKLFF

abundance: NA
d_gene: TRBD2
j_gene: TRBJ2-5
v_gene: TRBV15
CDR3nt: TGTGCCACCAGCAGTAATAGCGGGGGGGAGACCCAGTACTTC
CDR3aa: CATSSNSGGETQYF

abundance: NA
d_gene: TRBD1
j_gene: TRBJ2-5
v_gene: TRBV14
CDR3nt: TGTGCCAGCAGCCAAGTCCGAACAGGGGTTCAGGAGACCCAGTACTTC
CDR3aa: CASSQVRTGVQETQYF

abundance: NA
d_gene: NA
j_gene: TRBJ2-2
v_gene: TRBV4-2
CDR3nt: TGTGCCAGCAGCGCAATGGGCGTCAGCACCGGGGAGCTGTTTTTT
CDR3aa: CASSAMGVSTGELFF

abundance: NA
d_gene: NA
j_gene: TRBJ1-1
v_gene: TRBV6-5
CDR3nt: TGTGCCAGCACCGGTAACACTGAAGCTTTCTTT
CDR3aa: CASTGNTEAFF

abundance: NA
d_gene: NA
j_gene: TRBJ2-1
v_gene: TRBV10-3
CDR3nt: TGTGCCATCAGTGACCCCGCCGGGCAGGGGAGTTCGGGCAATGAGCAGTTCTTC
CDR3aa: CAISDPAGQGSSGNEQFF

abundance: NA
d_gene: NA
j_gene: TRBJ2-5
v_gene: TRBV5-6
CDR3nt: TGTGCCAGCAGCTTGGGACCCAACAGTGAGACCCAGTACTTC
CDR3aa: CASSLGPNSETQYF

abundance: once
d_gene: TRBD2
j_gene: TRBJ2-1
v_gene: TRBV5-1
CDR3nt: TGCGCCAGCAGCTTCCAAGCGGGGGCGGTCAATGAGCAGTTCTTC
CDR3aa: CASSFQAGAVNEQFF

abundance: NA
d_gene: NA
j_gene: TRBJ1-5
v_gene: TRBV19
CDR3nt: TGTGCCAGTAGTATGGGGCAAACAGGGAATCAGCCCCAGCATTTT
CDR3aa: CASSMGQTGNQPQHF

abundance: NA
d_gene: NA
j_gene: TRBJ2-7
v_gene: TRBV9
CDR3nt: TGTGCCAGCAGCGTTGGAGGCGGCCCTCGGAACGAGCAGTACTTC
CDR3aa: CASSVGGGPRNEQYF

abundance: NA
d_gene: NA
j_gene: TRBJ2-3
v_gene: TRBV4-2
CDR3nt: TGTGCCAGCAGCCAAGAGGAGATGGCTTTTTCGCAGTATTTT
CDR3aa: CASSQEEMAFSQYF

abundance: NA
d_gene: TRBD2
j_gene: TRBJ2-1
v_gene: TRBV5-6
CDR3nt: TGTGCCAGCAGCTTGAGAGTAGCGGGGGGTCAGGAGCAGTTCTTC
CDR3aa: CASSLRVAGGQEQFF

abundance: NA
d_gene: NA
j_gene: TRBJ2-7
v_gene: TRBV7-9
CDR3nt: TGTGCCAGCAGGCTTGACCGAACAGGGCAGCAGTACTTC
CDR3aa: CASRLDRTGQQYF

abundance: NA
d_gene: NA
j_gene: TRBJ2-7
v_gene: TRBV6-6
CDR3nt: TGTGCCAGCAGTTACTACGCGACAGTCGCCTACGAGCAGTACTTC
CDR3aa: CASSYYATVAYEQYF

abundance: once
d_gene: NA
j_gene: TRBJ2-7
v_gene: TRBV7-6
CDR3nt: TGTGCCAGCAGCTTAGGTGGGCTATCCTACGAGCAGTACTTC
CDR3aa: CASSLGGLSYEQYF

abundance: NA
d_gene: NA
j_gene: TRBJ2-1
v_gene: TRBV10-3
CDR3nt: TGTGCCATCCGCCGTCCTTTGGGGGGTCACAATGAGCAGTTCTTC
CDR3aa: CAIRRPLGGHNEQFF

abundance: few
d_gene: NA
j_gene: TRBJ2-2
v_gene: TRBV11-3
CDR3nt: TGTGCCAGCAGCTTAGAGAGCAACACCGGGGAGCTGTTTTTT
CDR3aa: CASSLESNTGELFF

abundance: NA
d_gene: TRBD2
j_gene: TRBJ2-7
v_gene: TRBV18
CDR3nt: TGTGCCAGCTCACCACTAGCGGGGGTATACGAGCAGTACTTC
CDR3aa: CASSPLAGVYEQYF

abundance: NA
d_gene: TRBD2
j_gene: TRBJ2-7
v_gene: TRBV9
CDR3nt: TGTGCCAGCAGCGTAGGAGGGACTAGCGGTGCCTACGAGCAGTACTTC
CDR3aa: CASSVGGTSGAYEQYF

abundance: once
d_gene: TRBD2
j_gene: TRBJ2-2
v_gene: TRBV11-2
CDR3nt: TGTGCCAGCAGCTCAAGACTAGCGGGGGGGCAGTACACCGGGGAGCTGTTTTTT
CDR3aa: CASSSRLAGGQYTGELFF